This T cell receptor (beta chain) was retrieved from a study of blood T cells in healthy people across ages. They isolated at least 6 million PBMCs from each sample. About this clonotype itself: Its antigen is as yet unknown.

A second PCR of roughly 6 to 12 cycles used a sample-barcoded 5' primer and a J-beta primer mix. MiXCR, run by TCRdb on the 5' RACE reads, gives a single entry per CDR3 protein. Here the sample spans 1.4 million to 1.5 million distinct CDR3 sequences, roughly 40% being singletons. Study observations and caveats: Versus aged donors, long-lived donors had higher diversity and more naive CD4+ cells. Expanded clonotype shifts may have been confounded, as the donors had an unknown CMV status. A strong correlation between TCR beta diversity and naive T cell percentage was seen.

V lost 5 bases and J 3 bases, leaving 19 bases between the germline ends. CDR1 is LGHNT, CDR2 FRNRAP, per germline. The length of the CDR3 is 16 residues. This clonotype was sampled from a woman aged 18-30 years in good health. The chain employs TRBV12-5 and TRBJ1-2; perhaps TRBD1 as D (5 bases). The sequencing sample was made of blood. CDR3 sequence reads: CASGPGTPGEDYGYTF. CDR3 sequence (DNA): TGTGCTAGTGGTCCGGGGACCCCCGGAGAGGACTATGGCTACACCTTC.